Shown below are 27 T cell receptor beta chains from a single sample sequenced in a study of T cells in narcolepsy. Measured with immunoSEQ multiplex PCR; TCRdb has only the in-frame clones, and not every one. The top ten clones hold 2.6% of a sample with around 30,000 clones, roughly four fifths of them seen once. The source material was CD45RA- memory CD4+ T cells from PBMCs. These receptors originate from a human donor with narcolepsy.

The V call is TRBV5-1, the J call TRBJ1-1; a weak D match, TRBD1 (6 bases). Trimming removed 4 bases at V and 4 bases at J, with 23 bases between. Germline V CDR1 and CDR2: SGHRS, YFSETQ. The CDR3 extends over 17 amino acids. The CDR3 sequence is CASSTDRRKGLGTEAFF. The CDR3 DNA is TGCGCCAGCAGCACGGACAGACGAAAAGGATTAGGCACTGAAGCTTTCTTT.

The CDR3 is CASSSGTGMGNQPQHF. The DNA for the CDR3 is TGTGCCAGCAGTTCCGGGACAGGGATGGGCAATCAGCCCCAGCATTTT. The V and J genes are TRBV5-5 and TRBJ1-5, with TRBD1 matching 9 bases. V was pared by 5 bases and J by 2 bases, with 8 bases of the junction left unmatched. The germline V gene has CDR1 SGHKS and CDR2 YYEKEE (reference sequence). This CDR3 spans 16 amino acids.

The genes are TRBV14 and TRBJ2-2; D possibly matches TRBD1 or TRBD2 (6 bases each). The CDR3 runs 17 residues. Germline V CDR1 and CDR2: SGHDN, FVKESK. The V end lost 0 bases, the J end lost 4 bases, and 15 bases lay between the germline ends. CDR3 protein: CASSQDPGGEGTGELFF. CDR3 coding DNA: TGTGCCAGCAGCCAAGATCCCGGGGGCGAAGGCACCGGGGAGCTGTTTTTT.

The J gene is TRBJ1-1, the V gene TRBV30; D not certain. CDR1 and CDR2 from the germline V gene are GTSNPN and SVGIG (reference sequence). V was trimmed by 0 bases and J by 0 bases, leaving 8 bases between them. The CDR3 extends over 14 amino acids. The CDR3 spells CAWSVGPMNTEAFF. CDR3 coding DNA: TGTGCCTGGAGTGTCGGACCAATGAACACTGAAGCTTTCTTT.

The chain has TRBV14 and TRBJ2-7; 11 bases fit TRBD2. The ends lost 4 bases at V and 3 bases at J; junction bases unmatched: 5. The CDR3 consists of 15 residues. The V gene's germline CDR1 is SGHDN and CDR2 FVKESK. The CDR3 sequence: CASSLLAGGRYEQYF. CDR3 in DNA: TGTGCCAGCAGCCTCCTAGCGGGGGGCCGCTACGAGCAGTACTTC.

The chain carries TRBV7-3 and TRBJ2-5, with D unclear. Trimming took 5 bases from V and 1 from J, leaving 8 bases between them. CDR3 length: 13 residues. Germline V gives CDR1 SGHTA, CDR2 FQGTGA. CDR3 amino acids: CASSLLPQETQYF. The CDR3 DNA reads TGTGCCAGCAGCCTCCTACCCCAAGAGACCCAGTACTTC.

CDR3 bases: TGTGCCAGCAGCCCGATGGGAGGGGCGAACACCGGGGAGCTGTTTTTT. It encodes CASSPMGGANTGELFF. The V and J genes are TRBV7-7 and TRBJ2-2, with TRBD2 identical over 7 bases. The CDR3 spans 16 residues. Trimming at V came to 5 bases and at J to 0 bases, leaving 6 bases not matched to a gene. Germline assignment: CDR1 SSHAT and CDR2 FNYEAQ (reference sequence).

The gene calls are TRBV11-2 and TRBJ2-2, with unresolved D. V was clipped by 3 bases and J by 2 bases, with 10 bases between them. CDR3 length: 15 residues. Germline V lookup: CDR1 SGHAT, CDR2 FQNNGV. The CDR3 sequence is CASSFAPLNTGELFF. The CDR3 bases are TGTGCCAGCAGCTTTGCACCTCTTAACACCGGGGAGCTGTTTTTT.

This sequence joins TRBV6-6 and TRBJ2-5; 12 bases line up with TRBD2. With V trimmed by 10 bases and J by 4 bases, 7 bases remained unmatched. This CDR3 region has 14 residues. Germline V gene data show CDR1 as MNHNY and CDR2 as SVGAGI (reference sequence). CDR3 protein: CATSQTSGGETQYF. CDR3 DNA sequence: TGTGCCACCTCCCAGACTAGCGGGGGAGAGACCCAGTACTTC.

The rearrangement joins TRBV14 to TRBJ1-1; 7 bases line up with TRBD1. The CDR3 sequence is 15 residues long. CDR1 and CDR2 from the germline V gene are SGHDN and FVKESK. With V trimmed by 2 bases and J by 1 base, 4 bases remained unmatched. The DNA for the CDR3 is TGTGCCAGCAGCCAATCCGACAGGGCGAACACTGAAGCTTTCTTT. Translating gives CASSQSDRANTEAFF.

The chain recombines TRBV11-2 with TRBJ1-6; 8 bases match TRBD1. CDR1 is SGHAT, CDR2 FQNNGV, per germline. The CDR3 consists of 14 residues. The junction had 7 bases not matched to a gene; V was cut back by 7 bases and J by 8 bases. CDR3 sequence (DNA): TGTGCCAGCACCCGACAGGGGATGGATTCACCCCTCCACTTT. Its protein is CASTRQGMDSPLHF.

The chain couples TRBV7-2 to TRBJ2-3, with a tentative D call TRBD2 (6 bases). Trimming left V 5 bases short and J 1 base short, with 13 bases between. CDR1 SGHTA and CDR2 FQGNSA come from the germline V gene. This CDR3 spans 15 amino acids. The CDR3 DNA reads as TGTGCCAGCAGCGTGGGGGGTGGGGGCACAGATACGCAGTATTTT. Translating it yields CASSVGGGGTDTQYF.

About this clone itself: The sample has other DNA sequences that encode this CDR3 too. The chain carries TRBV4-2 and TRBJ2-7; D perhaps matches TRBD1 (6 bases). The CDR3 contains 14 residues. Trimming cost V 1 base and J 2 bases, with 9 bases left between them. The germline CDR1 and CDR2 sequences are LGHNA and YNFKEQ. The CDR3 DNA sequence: TGTGCCAGCAGCCAAGGGCAGGGGACCTACGAGCAGTACTTC. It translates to CASSQGQGTYEQYF.

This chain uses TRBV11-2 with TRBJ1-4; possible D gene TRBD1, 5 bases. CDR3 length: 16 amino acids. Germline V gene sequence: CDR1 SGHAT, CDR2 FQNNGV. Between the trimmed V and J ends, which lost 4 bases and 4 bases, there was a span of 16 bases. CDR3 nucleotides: TGTGCCAGCAGCTCCCTTGACAGTGGCGGTAATGAAAAACTGTTTTTT. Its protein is CASSSLDSGGNEKLFF. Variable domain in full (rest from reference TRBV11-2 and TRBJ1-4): EAGVAQSPRYKIIEKRQSVAFWCNPISGHATLYWYQQILGQGPKLLIQFQNNGVVDDSQLPKDRFSAERLKGVDSTLKIQPAKLEDSAVYLCASSSLDSGGNEKLFFGSGTQLSVL.

Here the CDR3 reads CASGLVLGQHPHGYTF. The CDR3 DNA is TGTGCTAGTGGTTTGGTACTGGGACAACACCCCCATGGCTACACCTTC. This sequence joins TRBV12-5 and TRBJ1-2, with D possibly matching TRBD1 (6 bases). Looked up from germline, CDR1 is LGHNT and CDR2 is FRNRAP. This CDR3 has 16 amino acids. Trimming took off 0 bases at V and 6 bases at J, with 17 bases between the two ends.

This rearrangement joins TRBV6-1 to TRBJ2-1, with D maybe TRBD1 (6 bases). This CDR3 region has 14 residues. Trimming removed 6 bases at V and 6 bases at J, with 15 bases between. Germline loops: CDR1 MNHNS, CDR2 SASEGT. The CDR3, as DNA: TGTGCCAGCAGAGTCAGGGGCTTAGGCAATGAGCAGTTCTTC. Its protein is CASRVRGLGNEQFF.

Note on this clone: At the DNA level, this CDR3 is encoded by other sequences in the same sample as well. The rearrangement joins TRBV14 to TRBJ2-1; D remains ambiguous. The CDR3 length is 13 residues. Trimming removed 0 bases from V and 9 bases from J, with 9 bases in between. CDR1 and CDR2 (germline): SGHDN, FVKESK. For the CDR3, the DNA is TGTGCCAGCAGCCAAGATCTAGGCAGTGAGCAGTTCTTC. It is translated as CASSQDLGSEQFF.

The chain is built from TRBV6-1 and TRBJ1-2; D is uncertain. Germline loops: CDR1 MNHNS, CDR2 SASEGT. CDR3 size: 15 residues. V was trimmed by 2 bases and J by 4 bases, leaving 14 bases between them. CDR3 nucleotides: TGTGCCAGCAGTGAATGGGGAGCCTCAACCTATGGCTACACCTTC. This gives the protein CASSEWGASTYGYTF.

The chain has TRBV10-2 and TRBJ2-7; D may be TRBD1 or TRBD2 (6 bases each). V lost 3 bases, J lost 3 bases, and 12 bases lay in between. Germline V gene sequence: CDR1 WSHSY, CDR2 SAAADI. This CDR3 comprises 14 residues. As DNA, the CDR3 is TGCGCCAGCAGTGATCCGGGGGCTTTCTACGAGCAGTACTTC. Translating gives CASSDPGAFYEQYF.

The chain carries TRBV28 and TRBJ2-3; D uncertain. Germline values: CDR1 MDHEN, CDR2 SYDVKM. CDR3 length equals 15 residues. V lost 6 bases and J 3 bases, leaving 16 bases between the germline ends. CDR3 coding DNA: TGTGCCAGCAGGCCCCTTGATAGCTGGACAGATACGCAGTATTTT. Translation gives CASRPLDSWTDTQYF.

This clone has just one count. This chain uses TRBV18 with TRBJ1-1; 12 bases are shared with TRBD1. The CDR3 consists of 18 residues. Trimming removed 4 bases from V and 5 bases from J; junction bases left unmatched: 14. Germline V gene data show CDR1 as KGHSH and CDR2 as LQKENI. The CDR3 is CASSRSSGTGGRGTEAFF. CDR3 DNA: TGTGCCAGCTCACGCTCATCCGGGACAGGGGGCAGGGGGACTGAAGCTTTCTTT.

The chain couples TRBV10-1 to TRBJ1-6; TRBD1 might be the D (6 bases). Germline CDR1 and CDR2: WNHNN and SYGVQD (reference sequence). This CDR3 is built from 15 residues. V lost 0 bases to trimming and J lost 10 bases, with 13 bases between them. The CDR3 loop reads CASSESTGNGSPLHF. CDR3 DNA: TGCGCCAGCAGTGAGTCAACAGGGAATGGATCACCCCTCCACTTT.

The CDR3 here is CASTLTQDRAGYTF. CDR3 nucleotides: TGTGCCAGCACCCTAACTCAAGACAGGGCTGGCTACACCTTC. The chain links TRBV6-5 to TRBJ1-2, with TRBD1 matching over 7 bases. The CDR3 has 14 residues. Per the germline V gene, CDR1 is MNHEY and CDR2 is SVGAGI. Trimming at V came to 7 bases and at J to 7 bases, leaving 12 bases not matched to a gene.

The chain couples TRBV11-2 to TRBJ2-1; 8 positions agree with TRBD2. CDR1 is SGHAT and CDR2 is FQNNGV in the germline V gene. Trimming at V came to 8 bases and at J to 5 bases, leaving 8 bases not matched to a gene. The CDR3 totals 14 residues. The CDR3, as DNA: TGTGCCAGCGCCAACGGGGGGGCCCACAATGAGCAGTTCTTC. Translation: CASANGGAHNEQFF.

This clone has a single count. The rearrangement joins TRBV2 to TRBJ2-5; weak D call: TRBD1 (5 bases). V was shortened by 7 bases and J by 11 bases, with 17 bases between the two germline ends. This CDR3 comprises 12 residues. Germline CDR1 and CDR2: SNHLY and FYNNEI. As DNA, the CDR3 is TGTGCCAGCAAGTTCAGGGCTCAAGAGCAGTACTTC. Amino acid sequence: CASKFRAQEQYF.

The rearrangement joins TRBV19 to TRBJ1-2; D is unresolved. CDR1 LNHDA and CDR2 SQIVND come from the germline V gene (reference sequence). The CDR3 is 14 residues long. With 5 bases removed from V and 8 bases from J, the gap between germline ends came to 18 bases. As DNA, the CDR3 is TGTGCCAGTAGTGAAGGTCCCTCAACGCGGGGCTACACCTTC. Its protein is CASSEGPSTRGYTF. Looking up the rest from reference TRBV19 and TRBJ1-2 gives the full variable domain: DGGITQSPKYLFRKEGQNVTLSCEQNLNHDAMYWYRQDPGQGLRLIYYSQIVNDFQKGDIAEGYSVSREKKESFPLTVTSAQKNPTAFYLCASSEGPSTRGYTFGSGTRLTVV.

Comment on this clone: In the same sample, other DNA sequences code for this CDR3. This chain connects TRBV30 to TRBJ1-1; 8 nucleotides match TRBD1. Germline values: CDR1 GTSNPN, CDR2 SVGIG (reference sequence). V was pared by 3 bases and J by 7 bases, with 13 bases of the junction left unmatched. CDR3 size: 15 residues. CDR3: CAWSRGHNGGGEAFF. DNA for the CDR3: TGTGCCTGGAGCAGGGGGCATAACGGCGGGGGTGAAGCTTTCTTT.